This T cell receptor beta chain was found in a study of OX40 agonist ivuxolimab in advanced cancers. Study details: Dose-escalation patients had hepatocellular carcinoma, melanoma, renal cell or head and neck cancer. Age averaged 60 years (range about 23 to 85), and 82.7% were male.

Per the germline V gene, CDR1 is MGHRA and CDR2 is YSYEKL. CDR3 size: 14 residues. Comments on this clone: Germline and junction disagree at one end, which may indicate a read error. Other DNA sequences in the same sample also yield this CDR3.

The protocol was immunoSEQ multiplex PCR, while the TCRdb copy is restricted to in-frame clones and leaves out a portion. Of 10,000 to 15,000 clones listed, 70% to 85% are singletons. The chain links TRBV4-1 to TRBJ2-7; D gene ambiguous. The sequenced sample was CD4+ or CD8+ T cells sorted from blood, obtained in a trial of the OX40 agonist ivuxolimab. The origin of this receptor is an adult with an advanced solid tumor such as melanoma, head and neck, liver or kidney cancer. The CDR3 loop is CASSQDPQSTEQYF. The CDR3, as DNA: TGTGCCAGCAGCCAAGATCCTCAATCGACCGAGCAGTACTTC.